The text below deals with one T cell receptor (beta chain). Its specificity is not known. This entry belongs to a study of PD-1 blockade in classical Hodgkin lymphoma. Broader study findings: The study found that TCR diversity rose significantly by C4D1 in CD4+ but not CD8+ cells.

Each patient's relapse followed autologous stem cell transplantation, and brentuximab vedotin exposure varied. Trimming shortened V by 9 bases and J by 0 bases, and 17 bases separated the two germline ends. Germline V gives CDR1 SGHAT, CDR2 FQNNGV. The CDR3 covers 15 residues. TCRdb's copy holds only in-frame clones and misses some; the assay was immunoSEQ multiplex PCR. The sample contains about 98,000 clones, roughly 81% of which appear only once. This sequence was found in a human donor with classical Hodgkin lymphoma. The material was peripheral blood mononuclear cells (PBMCs), obtained before the second cycle of nivolumab. This chain joins TRBV11-2 and TRBJ1-2, with D possibly being TRBD1 (6 bases). The chain's CDR3 is CASQKVRGPNYGYTF. In DNA form, the CDR3 reads TGTGCCAGTCAGAAGGTCAGGGGCCCTAACTATGGCTACACCTTC.